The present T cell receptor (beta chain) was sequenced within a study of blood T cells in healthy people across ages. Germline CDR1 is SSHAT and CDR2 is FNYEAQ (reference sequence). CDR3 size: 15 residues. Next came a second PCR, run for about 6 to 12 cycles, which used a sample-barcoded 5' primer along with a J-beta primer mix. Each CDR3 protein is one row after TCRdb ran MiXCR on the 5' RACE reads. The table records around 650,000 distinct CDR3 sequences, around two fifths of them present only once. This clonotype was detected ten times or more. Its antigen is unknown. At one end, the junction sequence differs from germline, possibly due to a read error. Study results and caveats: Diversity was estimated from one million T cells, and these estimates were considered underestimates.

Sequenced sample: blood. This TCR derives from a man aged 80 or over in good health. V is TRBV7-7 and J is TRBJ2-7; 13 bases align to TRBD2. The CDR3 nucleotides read TGTGCTAGCAGCCCCGGGACTAGCGGGGACTACGAGCAGTACTTC. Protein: CASSPGTSGDYEQYF. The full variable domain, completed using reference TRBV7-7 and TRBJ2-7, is GAGVSQSPRYKVTKRGQDVTLRCDPISSHATLYWYQQALGQGPEFLTYFNYEAQPDKSGLPSDRFSAERPEGSISTLTIQRTEQRDSAMYRCASSPGTSGDYEQYFGPGTRLTVT.